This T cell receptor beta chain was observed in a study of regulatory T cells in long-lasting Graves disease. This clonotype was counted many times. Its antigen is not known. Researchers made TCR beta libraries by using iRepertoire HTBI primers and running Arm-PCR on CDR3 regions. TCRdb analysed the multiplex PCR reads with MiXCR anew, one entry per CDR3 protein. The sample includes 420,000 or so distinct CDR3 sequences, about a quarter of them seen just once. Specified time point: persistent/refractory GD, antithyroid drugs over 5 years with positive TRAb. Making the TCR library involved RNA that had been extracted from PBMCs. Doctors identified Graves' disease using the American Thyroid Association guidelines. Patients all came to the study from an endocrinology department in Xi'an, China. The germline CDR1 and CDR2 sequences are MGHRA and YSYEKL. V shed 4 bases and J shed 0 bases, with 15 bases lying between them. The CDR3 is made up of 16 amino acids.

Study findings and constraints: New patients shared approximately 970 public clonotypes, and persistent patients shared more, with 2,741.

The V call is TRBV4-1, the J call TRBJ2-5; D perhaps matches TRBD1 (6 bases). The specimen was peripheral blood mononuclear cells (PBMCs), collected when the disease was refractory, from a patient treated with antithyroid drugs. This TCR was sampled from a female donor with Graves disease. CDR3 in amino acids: CASSPGTPKHQETQYF. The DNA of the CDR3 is TGCGCCAGCAGCCCAGGGACACCGAAACACCAAGAGACCCAGTACTTC.